Listed here is a single T cell receptor beta chain. These data originate in a study of blood T cell repertoires in COVID-19. Germline trimming cut 2 bases from V and 4 bases from J; bases unmatched to any gene: 8. Per germline, CDR1 MNHNS and CDR2 SASEGT. The CDR3 length is 16 residues. Method: immunoSEQ multiplex PCR; TCRdb's copy keeps in-frame clones and lacks some. The top ten clones hold about 1.5% of a sample with approximately 84,000 clones, 75% to 90% of them seen once. This sequence joins TRBV6-1 and TRBJ1-3; 7 nucleotides agree with TRBD1. The TCR originated in a human donor with active COVID-19. The donor label of this sample is uncertain. Sequences were obtained from peripheral blood. The CDR3 nucleotides read TGTGCCAGCAGTGAACAGGGGGTCAGGACGGGAAACACCATATATTTT. Encoded protein: CASSEQGVRTGNTIYF.